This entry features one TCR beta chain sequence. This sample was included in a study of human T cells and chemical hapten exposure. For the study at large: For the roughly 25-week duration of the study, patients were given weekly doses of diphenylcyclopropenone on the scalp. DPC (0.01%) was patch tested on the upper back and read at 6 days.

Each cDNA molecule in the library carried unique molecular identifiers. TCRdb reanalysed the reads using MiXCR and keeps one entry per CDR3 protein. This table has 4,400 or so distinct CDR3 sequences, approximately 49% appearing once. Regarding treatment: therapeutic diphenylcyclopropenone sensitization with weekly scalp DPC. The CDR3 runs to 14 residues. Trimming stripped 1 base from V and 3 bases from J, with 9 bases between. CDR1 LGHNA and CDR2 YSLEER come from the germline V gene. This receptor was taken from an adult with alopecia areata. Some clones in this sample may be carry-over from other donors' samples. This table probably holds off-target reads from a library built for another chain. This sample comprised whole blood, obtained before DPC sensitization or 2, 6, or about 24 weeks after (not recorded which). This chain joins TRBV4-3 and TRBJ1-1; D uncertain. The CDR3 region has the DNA TGCGCCAGCAGCCAAGTCAACGGGTACACTGAAGCTTTCTTT. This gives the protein CASSQVNGYTEAFF.